The 30 T cell receptor beta chains reported below all come from one sample, sequenced in a study of Graves' ophthalmopathy and Graves' hyperthyroidism. RNA transcripts served as template for amplifying TCR beta CDR3 sequences. Second-round multiplex PCR followed a first-round RT-PCR using HTBI primers. Using its own MiXCR run on the multiplex PCR reads, TCRdb lists one record per CDR3 protein. The top ten hold roughly 4% of the sample, which has about 500,000 distinct CDR3 sequences, 35% to 45% seen once. Sequencing was done on a sample of peripheral blood or thyroid tissue (not recorded which). Receptor source: an adult man with Graves' hyperthyroidism.

A word on this clonotype: A junction end diverges from the germline sequence, so it may reflect a read error. V is TRBV7-2 and J is TRBJ1-1; D is ambiguous. Germline lookup yields CDR1 SGHTA and CDR2 FQGNSA. This CDR3 is built from 15 residues. In DNA, the CDR3 is TGTGCCAGCAGCTTTCCGGGTTCTGTGAACACTGTAGCTTTCTTT. It is translated as CASSFPGSVNTVAFF.

The chain carries TRBV2 and TRBJ2-7, with D perhaps TRBD2 (5 bases). The J call may be faulty, since TRBJ2-1 better matches the DNA end. The CDR3 is 14 residues long. Germline V lookup: CDR1 SNHLY, CDR2 FYNNEI. CDR3 DNA: TGTGCCAGCAGTCCCCTGTCGGGAAGAAATGAGCAGTTCTTC. Translated, it gives CASSPLSGRNEQFF.

A single count supports this clonotype. One base away lies a much larger clone, so this may be a sequencing read error. The chain combines TRBV7-9 with TRBJ1-1; 9 bases agree with TRBD1. CDR3 length: 13 residues. The V gene end was trimmed by 5 bases and the J gene end by 10 bases; junction bases not matched to a gene: 8. CDR1 and CDR2 from the germline V gene are SEHNR and FQNEAQ (reference sequence). The CDR3 DNA reads as TGTGCCAGCAGCGTCCAGGGACAGGGCGCAGCTTTCTTT. This encodes CASSVQGQGAAFF.

This clonotype has ten or more counts. This chain links TRBV12-3 or TRBV12-4 with TRBJ2-5; no clear D gene. V lost 8 bases and J 1 base, leaving 11 bases between the germline ends. CDR3 length: 13 amino acids. This chain's CDR3 is CASGPNVQETQYF. CDR3 DNA sequence: TGTGCCAGCGGCCCCAATGTCCAAGAGACCCAGTACTTC.

The chain joins TRBV12-3 or TRBV12-4 to TRBJ2-3; no reliable D call. Trimming removed 5 bases at V and 0 bases at J, with 6 bases between. This CDR3 region has 13 residues. The DNA for the CDR3 is TGTGCCAGCAGTACCATTAGCACAGATACGCAGTATTTT. It is translated as CASSTISTDTQYF.

The V call is TRBV24-1, the J call TRBJ1-5, with no clear D. The CDR3 sequence is 11 residues long. V dropped 9 bases and J dropped 4 bases, with 6 bases sitting between them. Germline loops: CDR1 KGHDR, CDR2 SFDVKD. DNA for the CDR3: TGTGCCACCTCTACTAATCAGCCCCAGCATTTT. Amino acid sequence: CATSTNQPQHF.

This clonotype was seen many times. The rearrangement uses TRBV15 and TRBJ1-1; the D gene is possibly TRBD1 (6 bases). Trimming removed 6 bases at V and 2 bases at J, with 13 bases between. The length of the CDR3 is 14 residues. The germline CDR1 and CDR2 sequences are LNHNV and YYDKDF (reference sequence). The CDR3, as DNA: TGTGCCACCAGGGGGGCAGGGGTTAACACTGAAGCTTTCTTT. This codes for CATRGAGVNTEAFF.

The sample holds many counts of this clonotype. CDR3 coding DNA: TGTGCCAGTAGTATAGACAGAGCCACCTACGAGCAGTACTTC. Protein sequence: CASSIDRATYEQYF. The chain carries TRBV19 and TRBJ2-7; unclear D gene. From germline, CDR1 is LNHDA and CDR2 SQIVND (reference sequence). The CDR3 contains 14 residues. V was cut by 0 bases and J by 2 bases, with 8 bases left in between.

As to this clonotype: Relative to the germline gene, one junction end is altered; a read error may explain this. The V call is TRBV24-1, the J call TRBJ2-2; a possible D gene is TRBD1 (6 bases). CDR3 size: 15 residues. The germline V gene encodes CDR1 KGHDR and CDR2 SFDVKD. The chain's CDR3 is CATSDNRDPTDEQFF. CDR3 sequence (DNA): TGTGCCACCAGTGATAACAGGGATCCTACGGATGAGCAGTTTTTT.

This clonotype was found many times. V gene TRBV11-2 combines with J gene TRBJ2-6; D gene unclear. The CDR3 covers 17 residues. From germline, CDR1 is SGHAT and CDR2 FQNNGV. Trimming took off 6 bases at V and 0 bases at J, with 15 bases between the two ends. The CDR3 coding sequence is TGTGCCAGCAGACCATACTCTGGGTCCTCTGGGGCCAACGTCCTGACTTTC. This translates into CASRPYSGSSGANVLTF. The entire variable domain, with the rest obtained from reference TRBV11-2 and TRBJ2-6, is as follows: EAGVAQSPRYKIIEKRQSVAFWCNPISGHATLYWYQQILGQGPKLLIQFQNNGVVDDSQLPKDRFSAERLKGVDSTLKIQPAKLEDSAVYLCASRPYSGSSGANVLTFGAGSRLTVL.

This clonotype has only a few counts. The genes are TRBV10-1 and TRBJ2-2; the D is unclear. Deletions cut 2 bases from V and 6 bases from J, with 7 bases between. CDR1 and CDR2 from the germline V gene are WNHNN and SYGVQD (reference sequence). This CDR3 spans 13 amino acids. Written as DNA, the CDR3 is TGCGCCAGCAGTGAGGGCGCCCCCGGGGAGCTGTTTTTT. This translates into CASSEGAPGELFF.

This clonotype was seen many times. The J gene is TRBJ2-5, the V gene TRBV4-1, with D perhaps assigned TRBD1 or TRBD2 (5 bases each). The CDR3 loop spans 17 amino acids. V was pared by 1 base and J by 5 bases, with 20 bases between. Germline V gene sequence: CDR1 MGHRA, CDR2 YSYEKL. CDR3 in DNA: TGCGCCAGCAGCCAAGGTTCCATCCCGGGACCTCGGGAGACCCAGTACTTC. Translated, it gives CASSQGSIPGPRETQYF.

This chain connects TRBV5-6 to TRBJ1-2; D call uncertain. Germline V CDR1 and CDR2: SGHDT, YYEEEE. V lost 3 bases, J lost 8 bases, and 14 bases lay in between. The CDR3 has 13 residues. CDR3 sequence reads: CASSYPPFGGYTF. The CDR3 nucleotides are TGTGCCAGCAGCTACCCACCGTTCGGCGGCTACACCTTC.

The sample holds many counts of this clonotype. The chain uses TRBV7-9 and TRBJ1-4; 8 nucleotides align to TRBD1. This CDR3 contains 15 residues. Germline trimming cut 4 bases from V and 0 bases from J; bases unmatched to any gene: 1. The germline V gene encodes CDR1 SEHNR and CDR2 FQNEAQ (reference sequence). CDR3 nucleotides: TGTGCCAGCAGCTCGACAGGGGCAACTAATGAAAAACTGTTTTTT. This codes for CASSSTGATNEKLFF.

This sequence joins TRBV20-1 and TRBJ1-2; possibly TRBD1 for D (5 bases). This CDR3 has 15 amino acids. Germline CDR1 and CDR2: DFQATT and SNEGSKA (reference sequence). Trimming cost V 2 bases and J 1 base, with 14 bases left between them. The CDR3 DNA is TGCAGTGCTAGATCGAGGGACGACCTTAACTATGGCTACACCTTC. This codes for CSARSRDDLNYGYTF.

The chain joins TRBV7-9 to TRBJ1-3; TRBD1 matches at 7 bases. In germline, CDR1 is SEHNR, CDR2 FQNEAQ (reference sequence). V trimming: 5 bases; J trimming: 0 bases; junction bases outside the gene matches: 4. The CDR3 sequence is 15 residues long. The chain's CDR3 is CASSPGQRSGNTIYF. In DNA form, the CDR3 reads TGTGCCAGCAGCCCGGGACAGCGCTCTGGAAACACCATATATTTT. Full variable domain (rest looked up from reference TRBV7-9 and TRBJ1-3): DTGVSQNPRHKITKRGQNVTFRCDPISEHNRLYWYRQTLGQGPEFLTYFQNEAQLEKSRLLSDRFSAERPKGSFSTLEIQRTEQGDSAMYLCASSPGQRSGNTIYFGEGSWLTVV.

At least ten counts were recorded for this clonotype. The chain combines TRBV12-3 or TRBV12-4 with TRBJ1-1; D gene unclear. The CDR3 consists of 14 residues. V lost 1 base, J lost 6 bases, and 12 bases lay in between. The CDR3 bases are TGTGCCAGCAGTTTAGTGTACGGTGGGGCTGAAGCTTTCTTT. It translates to CASSLVYGGAEAFF.

The chain has TRBV29-1 and TRBJ2-7, with 7 bases fitting TRBD1. CDR1 is SQVTM, CDR2 ANQGSEA, per germline. The CDR3 consists of 13 residues. The junction had 7 bases not matched to a gene; V was cut back by 6 bases and J by 2 bases. CDR3 bases: TGCAGCGTAGATGGGACAGAAGCCTACGAGCAGTACTTC. Translating it yields CSVDGTEAYEQYF.

This clonotype came up many times. The chain employs TRBV29-1 and TRBJ1-2; D is undetermined. Germline CDR1 reads SQVTM; CDR2 reads ANQGSEA. Trimming took 5 bases from V and 1 from J, leaving 11 bases between them. This CDR3 comprises 13 residues. In DNA form, the CDR3 reads TGCAGCGTTCCGACGGATAATAACTATGGCTACACCTTC. This sequence encodes CSVPTDNNYGYTF.

This clonotype came up many times. The chain's CDR3 is CASSETGQTNQPQHF. DNA of the CDR3: TGCGCCAGCAGTGAGACCGGACAGACCAATCAGCCCCAGCATTTT. The rearrangement joins TRBV10-2 to TRBJ1-5; D is perhaps TRBD1 (6 bases). The CDR3 extends over 15 amino acids. The ends were cut back, 2 bases at V and 3 bases at J, with 11 bases in the middle. Germline values: CDR1 WSHSY, CDR2 SAAADI.

This clonotype appeared many times. The rearrangement uses TRBV11-2 and TRBJ2-5, with D maybe TRBD1 (5 bases). Germline lookup yields CDR1 SGHAT and CDR2 FQNNGV. The CDR3 length is 16 residues. V was trimmed by 4 bases and J by 8 bases, leaving 23 bases between them. CDR3 protein: CASSSLQASSQVTQYF. DNA for the CDR3: TGTGCCAGCAGCTCCTTACAGGCATCGTCCCAAGTCACCCAGTACTTC.

This chain uses TRBV10-2 with TRBJ2-3; 7 nucleotides align to TRBD1. This CDR3 is 14 amino acids long. V lost 5 bases to trimming and J lost 5 bases; unmatched junction nucleotides: 7. CDR1 WSHSY and CDR2 SAAADI come from the germline V gene. The CDR3 protein is CASSLRGLGDTQYF. The CDR3 DNA follows: TGCGCCAGCAGTCTGAGGGGGCTAGGAGATACGCAGTATTTT.

Note on this clonotype: A read error is likely, as this CDR3 ends without the conserved phenylalanine or tryptophan. This chain connects TRBV25-1 to TRBJ2-7; D call uncertain. The length of the CDR3 is 11 residues. Germline V gene sequence: CDR1 MGHDK, CDR2 SYGVNS. CDR3 nucleotide sequence: TGCGCCAGCCGCAAAAGAGTCGAGCAGTACCTC. Translating it yields CASRKRVEQYL.

Comment on this clonotype: One end of the junction fails to match germline, which may point to a read error. The rearrangement joins TRBV7-2 to TRBJ2-5; D might be TRBD2 (5 bases). CDR3 size: 13 residues. Per germline, CDR1 SGHTA and CDR2 FQGNSA. The CDR3 DNA follows: TGTCCCAGCAGCAGGACTTTCCAAGAGACCCAGTACTTC. Translating it yields CPSSRTFQETQYF.

This clonotype was recorded at least ten times. This chain joins TRBV6-5 and TRBJ2-7, with no clear D. This CDR3 contains 14 residues. The V gene lost 0 bases and the J gene lost 2 bases, with 8 bases spanning the gap. Germline V gene lookup returns CDR1 MNHEY and CDR2 SVGAGI. The CDR3 coding sequence is TGTGCCAGCAGTTACTCCACAGCAACCTACGAGCAGTACTTC. Translating gives CASSYSTATYEQYF.

This clonotype was found many times. The V call is TRBV4-1, the J call TRBJ1-6; TRBD1 is a possible D gene (5 bases). This CDR3 is 15 amino acids long. Germline CDR1 MGHRA, CDR2 YSYEKL. The ends were cut back, 1 base at V and 6 bases at J, with 10 bases in the middle. Written as DNA, the CDR3 is TGCGCCAGCAGCCAAGTACAGGTCCCTAATTCACCCCTCCACTTT. Translated, it gives CASSQVQVPNSPLHF.

This clonotype was counted once. One junction end disagrees with the germline gene, perhaps due to a read error. The rearrangement uses TRBV11-1 and TRBJ1-1, with 9 bases identical to TRBD1. CDR3 length: 13 amino acids. The V gene's germline CDR1 is SGHAT and CDR2 FQDESV (reference sequence). The CDR3 sequence is CVSSWGQGTEAFF. The CDR3 nucleotides read TGTGTCAGCAGCTGGGGACAGGGCACTGAAGCTTTCTTT. The full variable domain, rest sourced from reference TRBV11-1 and TRBJ1-1, is EAEVAQSPRYKITEKSQAVAFWCDPISGHATLYWYRQILGQGPELLVQFQDESVVDDSQLPKDRFSAERLKGVDSTLKIQPAELGDSAMYLCVSSWGQGTEAFFGQGTRLTVV.

There are many counts of this clonotype. The V call is TRBV7-9, the J call TRBJ2-5, with 7 nucleotides matching TRBD2. The trim removed 5 bases at V and 3 bases at J, leaving 9 bases unmatched. CDR1 is SEHNR, CDR2 FQNEAQ, per germline (reference sequence). This CDR3 spans 15 amino acids. CDR3 sequence (DNA): TGTGCCAGCAGCCCCCAGGTCGGGAGGAAAGAGACCCAGTACTTC. It encodes CASSPQVGRKETQYF.

A few counts support this clonotype. The J gene is TRBJ1-6, the V gene TRBV5-5; D may be TRBD1 (6 bases). V was shortened by 2 bases and J by 0 bases, with 15 bases between the two germline ends. CDR1 is SGHKS and CDR2 is YYEKEE in the germline V gene (reference sequence). The CDR3 is 18 residues long. The CDR3 reads CASSFSDRQSSYNSPLHF. As DNA, the CDR3 is TGTGCCAGCAGCTTTTCGGACAGACAGAGCTCCTATAATTCACCCCTCCACTTT. Together with reference TRBV5-5 and TRBJ1-6, the CDR3 gives the full variable domain: DAGVTQSPTHLIKTRGQQVTLRCSPISGHKSVSWYQQVLGQGPQFIFQYYEKEERGRGNFPDRFSARQFPNYSSELNVNALLLGDSALYLCASSFSDRQSSYNSPLHFGNGTRLTVT.

The V and J genes are TRBV11-1 and TRBJ1-1; 9 bases line up with TRBD1. V trimming: 6 bases; J trimming: 3 bases; junction bases outside the gene matches: 14. The CDR3 is made up of 17 amino acids. Looked up from germline, CDR1 is SGHAT and CDR2 is FQDESV (reference sequence). Written as DNA, the CDR3 is TGTGCCAGCAGTCCGCTTGGTCCGGGACAGGGCTACACTGAAGCTTTCTTT. Translated, it gives CASSPLGPGQGYTEAFF.